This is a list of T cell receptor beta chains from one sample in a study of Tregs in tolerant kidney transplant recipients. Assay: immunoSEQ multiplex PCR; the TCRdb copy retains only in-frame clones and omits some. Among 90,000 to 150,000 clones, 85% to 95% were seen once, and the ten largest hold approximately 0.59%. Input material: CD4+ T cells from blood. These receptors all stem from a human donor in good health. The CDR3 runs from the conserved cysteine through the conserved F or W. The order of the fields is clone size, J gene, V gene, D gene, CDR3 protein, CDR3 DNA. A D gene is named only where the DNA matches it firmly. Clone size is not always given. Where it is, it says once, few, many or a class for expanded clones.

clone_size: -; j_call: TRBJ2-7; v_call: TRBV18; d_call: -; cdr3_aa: CASGEGQSYEQYF; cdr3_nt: TGTGCCAGCGGGGAGGGACAGTCGTACGAGCAGTACTTC
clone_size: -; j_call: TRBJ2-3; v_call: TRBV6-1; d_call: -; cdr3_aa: CASSEPYRRSTQYF; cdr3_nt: TGTGCCAGCAGTGAACCCTACAGAAGGAGCACGCAGTATTTT
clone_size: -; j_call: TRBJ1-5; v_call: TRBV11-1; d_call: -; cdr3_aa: CASSLVSKLQPQHF; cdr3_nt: TGTGCCAGCAGCTTAGTCTCAAAACTCCAGCCCCAGCATTTT
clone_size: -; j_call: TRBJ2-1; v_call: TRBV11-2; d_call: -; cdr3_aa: CASSLQVYNEQFF; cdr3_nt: TGTGCCAGCAGCCTTCAGGTTTACAATGAGCAGTTCTTC
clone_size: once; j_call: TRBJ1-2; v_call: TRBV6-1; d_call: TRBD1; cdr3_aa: CASSVGTGVSGYTF; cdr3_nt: TGTGCCAGCAGTGTTGGGACAGGGGTTTCTGGCTACACCTTC
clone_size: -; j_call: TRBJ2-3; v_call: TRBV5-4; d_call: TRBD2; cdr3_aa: CASSLGAGVSTDTQYF; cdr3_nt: TGTGCCAGCAGCTTGGGGGCGGGGGTGAGCACAGATACGCAGTATTTT
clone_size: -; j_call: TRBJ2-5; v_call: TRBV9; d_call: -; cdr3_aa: CASSVGNRGGAGAHQETQYF; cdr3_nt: TGTGCCAGCAGCGTAGGAAACAGGGGAGGGGCGGGAGCGCATCAAGAGACCCAGTACTTC
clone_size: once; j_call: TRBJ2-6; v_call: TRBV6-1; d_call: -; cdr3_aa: CASSGQPSGANVLTF; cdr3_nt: TGTGCCAGCAGTGGTCAGCCCTCTGGGGCCAACGTCCTGACTTTC
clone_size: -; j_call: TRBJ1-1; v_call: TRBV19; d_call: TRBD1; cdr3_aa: CASSSRQGSDTEAFF; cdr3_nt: TGTGCCAGTAGTTCCCGACAGGGGTCGGACACTGAAGCTTTCTTT
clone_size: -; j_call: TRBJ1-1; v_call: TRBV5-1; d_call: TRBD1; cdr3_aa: CASSGQENTEAFF; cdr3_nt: TGCGCCAGCAGCGGACAGGAGAACACTGAAGCTTTCTTT
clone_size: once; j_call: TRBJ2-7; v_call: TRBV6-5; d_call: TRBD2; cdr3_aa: CASSYTGTSGYEQYF; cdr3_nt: TGTGCCAGCAGTTACACCGGGACTAGCGGCTACGAGCAGTACTTC
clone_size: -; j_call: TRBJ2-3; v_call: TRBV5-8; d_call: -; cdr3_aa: CASSSLPTDTQYF; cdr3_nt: TGTGCCAGCAGCTCCCTTCCGACGGATACGCAGTATTTT
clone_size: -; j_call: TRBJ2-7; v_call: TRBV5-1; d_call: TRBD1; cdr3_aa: CASSLRVGGVYEQYF; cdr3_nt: TGCGCCAGCAGCTTGAGGGTAGGGGGCGTTTACGAGCAGTACTTC
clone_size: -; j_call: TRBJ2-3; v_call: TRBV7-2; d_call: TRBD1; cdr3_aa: CASSLIGGLLGQADTQYF; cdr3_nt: TGTGCCAGCAGCTTAATAGGGGGACTCTTGGGACAGGCAGATACGCAGTATTTT
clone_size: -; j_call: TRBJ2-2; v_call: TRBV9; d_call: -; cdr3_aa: CASSVAALGGNTGELFF; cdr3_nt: TGTGCCAGCAGCGTAGCGGCTCTGGGAGGCAACACCGGGGAGCTGTTTTTT
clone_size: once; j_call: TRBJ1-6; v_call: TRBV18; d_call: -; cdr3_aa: CASSQQDNSPLHF; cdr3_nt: TGTGCCAGCTCACAGCAAGATAATTCACCCCTCCACTTT